This T cell receptor beta chain came from a study of shared clonotypes between healthy human individuals. Generated by immunoSEQ multiplex PCR, the TCRdb table keeps only in-frame clones and is missing some. The data contain more than 2,000,000 clones, more than 80% of them singletons. A word on this clone: The antigen remains undetermined.

Study findings and constraints: All-four-donor shared clonotypes had higher generation probabilities than non-shared clonotypes did. Generally, naive subsets came out with larger estimated richness than memory subsets.

Specimen: naive CD4+ T cells from PBMCs. Noted subset: CD45RA+ positively selected. The receptor comes from a man aged 18 to 35 in good health. Some clones in this sample may be carry-over from other donors' samples.

The CDR3 loop is CAPLRQGRSVGYGYTF. Here the CDR3 DNA reads TGTGCCCCACTTAGACAGGGTCGGTCGGTGGGCTATGGCTACACCTTC. The rearrangement joins TRBV28 to TRBJ1-2, with 7 bases fitting TRBD1. This CDR3 comprises 16 residues. V shed 11 bases and J 4 bases; nucleotides not matched to a gene: 19. Germline CDR1 is MDHEN and CDR2 is SYDVKM.